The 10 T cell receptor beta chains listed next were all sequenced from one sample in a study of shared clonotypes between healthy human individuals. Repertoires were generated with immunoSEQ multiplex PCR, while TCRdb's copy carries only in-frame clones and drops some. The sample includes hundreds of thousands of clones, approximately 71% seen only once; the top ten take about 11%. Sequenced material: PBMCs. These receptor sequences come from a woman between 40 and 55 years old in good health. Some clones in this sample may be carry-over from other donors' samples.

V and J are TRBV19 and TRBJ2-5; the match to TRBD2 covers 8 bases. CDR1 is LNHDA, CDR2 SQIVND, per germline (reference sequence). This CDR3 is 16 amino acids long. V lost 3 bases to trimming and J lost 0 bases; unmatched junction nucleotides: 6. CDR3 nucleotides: TGTGCCAGTAGTATTAGACTAGCGAGCAACCAAGAGACCCAGTACTTC. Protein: CASSIRLASNQETQYF.

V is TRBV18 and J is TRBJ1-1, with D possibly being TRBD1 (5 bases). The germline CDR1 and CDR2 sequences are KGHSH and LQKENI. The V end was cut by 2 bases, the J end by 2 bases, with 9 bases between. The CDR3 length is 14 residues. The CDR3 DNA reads TGTGCCAGCTCACCAACAACAGGAAACACTGAAGCTTTCTTT. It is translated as CASSPTTGNTEAFF.

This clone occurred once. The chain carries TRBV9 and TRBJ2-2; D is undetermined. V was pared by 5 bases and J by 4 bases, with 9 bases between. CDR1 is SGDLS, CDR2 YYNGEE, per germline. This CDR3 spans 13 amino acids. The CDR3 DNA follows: TGTGCCAGCAGGGATCCTGGCACCGGGGAGCTGTTTTTT. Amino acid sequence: CASRDPGTGELFF.

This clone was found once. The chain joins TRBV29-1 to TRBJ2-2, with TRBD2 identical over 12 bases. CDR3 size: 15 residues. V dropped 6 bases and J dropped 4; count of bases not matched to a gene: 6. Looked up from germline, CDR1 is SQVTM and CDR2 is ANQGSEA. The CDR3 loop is CSVLAGGLSTGELFF. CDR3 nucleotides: TGCAGCGTCCTAGCGGGAGGGCTGAGCACCGGGGAGCTGTTTTTT.

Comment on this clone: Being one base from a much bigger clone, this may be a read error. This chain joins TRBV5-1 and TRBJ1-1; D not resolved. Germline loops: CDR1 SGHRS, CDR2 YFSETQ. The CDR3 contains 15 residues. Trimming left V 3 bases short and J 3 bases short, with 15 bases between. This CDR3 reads CASSSASGMDTEAFF. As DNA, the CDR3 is TGCGCCAGCAGCTCTGCCTCGGGAATGGACACTGAAGCTTTCTTT.

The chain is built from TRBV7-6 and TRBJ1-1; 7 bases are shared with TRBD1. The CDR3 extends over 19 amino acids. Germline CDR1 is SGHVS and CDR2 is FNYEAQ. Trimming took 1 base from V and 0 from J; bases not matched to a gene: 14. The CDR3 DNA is TGTGCCAGCAGCTTAGTATGGGGTCGGGGACAGACGATGAACACTGAAGCTTTCTTT. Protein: CASSLVWGRGQTMNTEAFF.

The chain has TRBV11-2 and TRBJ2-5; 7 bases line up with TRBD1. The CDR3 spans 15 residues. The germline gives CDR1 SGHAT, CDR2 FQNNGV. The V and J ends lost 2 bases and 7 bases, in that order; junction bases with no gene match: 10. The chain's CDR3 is CASSLSGTVEGTQYF. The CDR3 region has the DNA TGTGCCAGCAGCTTATCCGGGACAGTCGAGGGGACCCAGTACTTC.

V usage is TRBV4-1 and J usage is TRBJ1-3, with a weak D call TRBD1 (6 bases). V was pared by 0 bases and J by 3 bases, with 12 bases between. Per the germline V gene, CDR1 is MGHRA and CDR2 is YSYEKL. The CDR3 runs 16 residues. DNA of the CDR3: TGCGCCAGCAGCCAAGATCAGGCAGGGGATGGAAACACCATATATTTT. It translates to CASSQDQAGDGNTIYF.

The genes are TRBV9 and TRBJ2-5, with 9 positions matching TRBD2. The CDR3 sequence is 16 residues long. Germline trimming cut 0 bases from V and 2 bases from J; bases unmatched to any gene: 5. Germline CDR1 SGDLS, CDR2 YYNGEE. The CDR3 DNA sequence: TGTGCCAGCAGCGTAGGGGCGGGAGGGTCACAAGAGACCCAGTACTTC. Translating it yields CASSVGAGGSQETQYF.

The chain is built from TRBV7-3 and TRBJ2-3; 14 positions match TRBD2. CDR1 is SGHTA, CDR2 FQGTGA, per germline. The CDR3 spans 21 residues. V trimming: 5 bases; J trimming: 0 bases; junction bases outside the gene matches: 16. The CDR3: CASSIPSQGLAGGPSTDTQYF. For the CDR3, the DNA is TGTGCCAGCAGCATACCATCCCAAGGACTAGCGGGAGGACCTAGCACAGATACGCAGTATTTT.